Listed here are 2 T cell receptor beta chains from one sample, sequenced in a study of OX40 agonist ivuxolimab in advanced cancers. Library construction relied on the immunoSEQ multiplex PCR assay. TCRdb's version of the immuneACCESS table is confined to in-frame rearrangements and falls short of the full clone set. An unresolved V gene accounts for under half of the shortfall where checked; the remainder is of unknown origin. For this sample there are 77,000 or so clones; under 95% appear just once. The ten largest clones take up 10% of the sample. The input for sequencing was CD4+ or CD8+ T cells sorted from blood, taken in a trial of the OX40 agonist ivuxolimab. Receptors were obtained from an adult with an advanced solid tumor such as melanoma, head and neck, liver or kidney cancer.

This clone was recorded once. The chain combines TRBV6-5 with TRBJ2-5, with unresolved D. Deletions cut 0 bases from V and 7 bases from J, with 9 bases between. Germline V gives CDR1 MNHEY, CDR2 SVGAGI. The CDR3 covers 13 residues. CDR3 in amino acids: CASSYSAPGTQYF. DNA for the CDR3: TGTGCCAGCAGTTACTCAGCCCCCGGGACCCAGTACTTC.

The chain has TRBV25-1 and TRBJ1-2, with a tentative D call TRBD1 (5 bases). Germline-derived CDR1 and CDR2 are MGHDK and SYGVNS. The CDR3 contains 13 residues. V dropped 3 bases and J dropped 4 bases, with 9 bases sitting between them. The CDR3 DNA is TGTGCCAGCAGTGAGCAGGGAAGCTATGGCTACACCTTC. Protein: CASSEQGSYGYTF.